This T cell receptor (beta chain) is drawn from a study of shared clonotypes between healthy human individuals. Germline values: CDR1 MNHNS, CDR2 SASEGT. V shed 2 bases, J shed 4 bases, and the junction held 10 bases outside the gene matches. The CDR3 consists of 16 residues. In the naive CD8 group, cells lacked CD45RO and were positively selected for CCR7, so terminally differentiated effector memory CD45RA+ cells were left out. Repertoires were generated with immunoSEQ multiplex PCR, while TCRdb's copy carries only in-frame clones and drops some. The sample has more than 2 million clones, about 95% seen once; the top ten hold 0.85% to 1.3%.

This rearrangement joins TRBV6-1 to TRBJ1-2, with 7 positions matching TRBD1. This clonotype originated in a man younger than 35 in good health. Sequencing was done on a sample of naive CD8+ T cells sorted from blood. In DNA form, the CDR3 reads TGTGCCAGCAGTGAATGGTTGGCAGGGGGTGGCTATGGCTACACCTTC. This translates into CASSEWLAGGGYGYTF.